These 26 T cell receptor beta chains came from one sample sequenced in a study of blood T cells in healthy people across ages. With a J-beta primer mix and a sample-barcoded 5' primer, a second PCR ran about 6 to 11 cycles. TCRdb re-derived calls from the 5' RACE reads in MiXCR, one entry per CDR3 protein. The sample lists 650,000 to 1,000,000 distinct CDR3 sequences, about 37% occurring once. The sample consisted of blood. The receptors derive from a man aged 18-30 years in good health.

On this clonotype: An end of the junction does not agree with germline; a read error may underlie this. The chain couples TRBV2 to TRBJ1-2; D is possibly TRBD1 (6 bases). From germline, CDR1 is SNHLY and CDR2 FYNNEI. The CDR3 is 20 amino acids. The CDR3 here is CTSSEAKIFRGRGYSYGYTF. CDR3 sequence (DNA): TGTACCAGCAGTGAAGCGAAGATATTTCGGGGGCGAGGTTATAGTTATGGCTACACCTTC. The entire variable domain, with the rest obtained from reference TRBV2 and TRBJ1-2, is as follows: EPEVTQTPSHQVTQMGQEVILRCVPISNHLYFYWYRQILGQKVEFLVSFYNNEISEKSEIFDDQFSVERPDGSNFTLKIRSTKLEDSAMYFCTSSEAKIFRGRGYSYGYTFGSGTRLTVV.

The rearrangement uses TRBV20-1 and TRBJ2-3; TRBD2 matches 12 bases. The V gene's germline CDR1 is DFQATT and CDR2 SNEGSKA (reference sequence). This CDR3 comprises 17 residues. Unmatched junction bases numbered 6, after V lost 0 bases and J lost 2 bases. CDR3 bases: TGCAGTGCTAGAGAAGGTCTAGCGGGGGGGATCACAGATACGCAGTATTTT. It yields the protein CSAREGLAGGITDTQYF.

As regards this clonotype: One junction end does not reproduce the germline sequence, and a read error may be involved. This chain connects TRBV15 to TRBJ2-1, with D tentatively TRBD2 (7 bases). The CDR3 loop spans 16 amino acids. Germline loops: CDR1 LNHNV, CDR2 YYDKDF (reference sequence). CDR3 sequence reads: CVTSRDLTGGFNEQFF. CDR3 nucleotide sequence: TGTGTCACCAGCAGAGATTTGACGGGGGGCTTCAATGAGCAGTTCTTC.

There are many counts of this clonotype. The chain recombines TRBV5-1 with TRBJ2-1; the match to TRBD2 covers 8 bases. Per the germline V gene, CDR1 is SGHRS and CDR2 is YFSETQ. The CDR3 sequence is 14 residues long. V lost 3 bases and J lost 4; bases outside the gene matches: 3. CDR3 nucleotides: TGCGCCAGCAGCTCAACGGGGGGGTACAATGAGCAGTTCTTC. This gives the protein CASSSTGGYNEQFF.

This rearrangement joins TRBV28 to TRBJ2-2; a weak D match, TRBD1 (6 bases). In germline, CDR1 is MDHEN, CDR2 SYDVKM. V lost 6 bases to trimming and J lost 2 bases, with 19 bases between them. The CDR3 extends over 17 amino acids. The CDR3 DNA sequence: TGTGCCAGCAGCCGCCTTAACAGGGTCCTAAACACCGGGGAGCTGTTTTTT. Its translation is CASSRLNRVLNTGELFF.

This rearrangement joins TRBV27 to TRBJ1-2; possible D gene TRBD1, 5 bases. The CDR3 sequence is 11 residues long. Per the germline V gene, CDR1 is MNHEY and CDR2 is SMNVEV (reference sequence). V gave up 7 bases and J gave up 7 bases, with 10 bases separating them. CDR3 in amino acids: CASKQGAGYTF. The CDR3 DNA follows: TGTGCCAGCAAGCAGGGTGCTGGCTACACCTTC.

This clonotype was seen ten or more times. The chain has TRBV7-2 and TRBJ2-7, with 10 bases matching TRBD2. J gave up 2 bases and V 4 bases, and 8 bases lay outside the gene matches. The germline V gene has CDR1 SGHTA and CDR2 FQGNSA. The length of the CDR3 is 16 residues. The CDR3 sequence is CASSSPRAGGAYEQYF. The CDR3 DNA reads as TGTGCCAGCAGCTCCCCACGAGCGGGGGGGGCCTACGAGCAGTACTTC.

This rearrangement joins TRBV25-1 to TRBJ2-7; tentatively, D is TRBD2 (6 bases). V lost 8 bases and J 7 bases, leaving 21 bases between the germline ends. Germline CDR1 is MGHDK and CDR2 is SYGVNS. The CDR3 length is 14 residues. The CDR3 DNA reads as TGTGCCAGCGGAGGACCCGGGGGTCACAGGGAGCAGTACTTC. Its translation: CASGGPGGHREQYF.

This chain links TRBV6-5 with TRBJ2-2, with 7 bases that match TRBD1. The CDR3 loop spans 15 amino acids. The germline CDR1 and CDR2 sequences are MNHEY and SVGAGI. Unmatched junction bases numbered 8, after V lost 7 bases and J lost 3 bases. This CDR3 is CASKKTGQYTGELFF. CDR3 DNA: TGTGCCAGCAAGAAAACGGGACAGTACACCGGGGAGCTGTTTTTT.

This clonotype has just a few counts. V is TRBV27 and J is TRBJ1-2; 8 nucleotides match TRBD1. CDR1 MNHEY and CDR2 SMNVEV come from the germline V gene (reference sequence). J lost 8 bases, V lost 6 bases, and 17 bases had no gene match. This CDR3 contains 16 residues. In nucleotides, the CDR3 is TGTGCCAGCAGATCCTCCGGGACAGGAGGGATTAGCGGCTACACCTTC. This translates into CASRSSGTGGISGYTF.

J is TRBJ1-2 and V is TRBV7-2, with no clear D. Germline V gene lookup returns CDR1 SGHTA and CDR2 FQGNSA. Between the trimmed V and J ends, which lost 5 bases and 0 bases, there was a span of 16 bases. This CDR3 is built from 16 residues. CDR3 sequence (DNA): TGTGCCAGCAGCCTAAGTTGGGCGACGACTAACTATGGCTACACCTTC. Its protein product is CASSLSWATTNYGYTF.

This chain links TRBV20-1 with TRBJ1-1, with a weak D call TRBD1 (6 bases). This CDR3 contains 14 residues. The germline V and J ends were trimmed by 6 bases and 0 bases, with 14 bases remaining between them. The germline gives CDR1 DFQATT, CDR2 SNEGSKA (reference sequence). The CDR3 DNA follows: TGCAGTGCGCGACGGGGGGCAATGAACACTGAAGCTTTCTTT. Translating it yields CSARRGAMNTEAFF.

This clonotype was picked up a small number of times. V is TRBV4-3 and J is TRBJ2-3; D may match TRBD1 or TRBD2 (5 bases each). Per the germline V gene, CDR1 is LGHNA and CDR2 is YSLEER. There are 14 residues in the CDR3. Trimming took 4 bases from V and 4 from J, leaving 12 bases between them. The DNA for the CDR3 is TGCGCCAGCAGCCGGGGACCGGTGGCAGATACGCAGTATTTT. Protein: CASSRGPVADTQYF.

J is TRBJ2-5 and V is TRBV2, with 9 bases aligning to TRBD2. The CDR3 consists of 13 residues. With V trimmed by 10 bases and J by 2 bases, 5 bases remained unmatched. Germline CDR1 is SNHLY and CDR2 is FYNNEI. CDR3 DNA: TGTGCCACCTCTAGCGGGGCGCAAGAGACCCAGTACTTC. Its protein product is CATSSGAQETQYF. The full variable domain, completed using reference TRBV2 and TRBJ2-5, is EPEVTQTPSHQVTQMGQEVILRCVPISNHLYFYWYRQILGQKVEFLVSFYNNEISEKSEIFDDQFSVERPDGSNFTLKIRSTKLEDSAMYFCATSSGAQETQYFGPGTRLLVL.

The table lists this clonotype with a few counts. The CDR3 loop is CASIPPSTRGDTDTQYF. The CDR3 DNA reads as TGTGCCAGCATCCCACCGAGCACGCGGGGGGACACAGATACGCAGTATTTT. The J gene is TRBJ2-3, the V gene TRBV7-9; the match to TRBD2 covers 8 bases. Germline V CDR1 and CDR2: SEHNR, FQNEAQ (reference sequence). Trimming took 7 bases from V and 2 from J; bases not matched to a gene: 14. The CDR3 extends over 17 amino acids. Based on the CDR3 plus reference TRBV7-9 and TRBJ2-3, the full variable domain is DTGVSQNPRHKITKRGQNVTFRCDPISEHNRLYWYRQTLGQGPEFLTYFQNEAQLEKSRLLSDRFSAERPKGSFSTLEIQRTEQGDSAMYLCASIPPSTRGDTDTQYFGPGTRLTVL.

This clonotype was seen only once. One end of the junction fails to match germline, which may point to a read error. The chain is built from TRBV6-2 or TRBV6-3 and TRBJ2-3, with TRBD1 matching over 8 bases. The CDR3 length is 16 residues. From germline, CDR1 is MNHEY and CDR2 SVGEGT. The CDR3 protein is CASSSPSGTGSDAQYF. CDR3 coding DNA: TGTGCCAGCAGTTCGCCCTCGGGGACAGGATCAGATGCGCAGTATTTT.

This clonotype was detected only a few times. V usage is TRBV2 and J usage is TRBJ1-4; D uncertain. Trimming took off 7 bases at V and 3 bases at J, with 15 bases between the two ends. This CDR3 region has 15 residues. Per the germline V gene, CDR1 is SNHLY and CDR2 is FYNNEI. The CDR3 nucleotides are TGTGCCAGCATCCCGGCGGTTTGGGCTAATGAAAAACTGTTTTTT. Protein: CASIPAVWANEKLFF. The full variable domain, its missing parts supplied by reference TRBV2 and TRBJ1-4, is EPEVTQTPSHQVTQMGQEVILRCVPISNHLYFYWYRQILGQKVEFLVSFYNNEISEKSEIFDDQFSVERPDGSNFTLKIRSTKLEDSAMYFCASIPAVWANEKLFFGSGTQLSVL.

This rearrangement joins TRBV6-1 to TRBJ1-2, with 9 nucleotides matching TRBD1. CDR1 MNHNS and CDR2 SASEGT come from the germline V gene. Trimming removed 4 bases from V and 6 bases from J; junction bases left unmatched: 6. The CDR3 consists of 14 residues. CDR3 loop: CASSARDREHGYTF. The DNA for the CDR3 is TGTGCCAGCAGTGCTCGGGACAGGGAACATGGCTACACCTTC.

The gene calls are TRBV21-1 and TRBJ2-5; TRBD1, the table's D call, lacks a check against the DNA. TRBV21-1 is a pseudogene. The CDR3 runs 16 residues. Written as DNA, the CDR3 is TGTGCCAGCAGCCCTGGACAGGCGACAACTTTAGAGACCCAGTACTTC. This encodes CASSPGQATTLETQYF.

The CDR3, as DNA: TGTGCCAGCAGTTACTCGTCCAGGGGTGATGGCTACACCTTC. It specifies CASSYSSRGDGYTF. The rearrangement joins TRBV6-6 to TRBJ1-2, with D possibly being TRBD1 (6 bases). V dropped 0 bases and J dropped 6 bases, with 11 bases sitting between them. The CDR3 spans 14 residues. Per the germline V gene, CDR1 is MNHNY and CDR2 is SVGAGI (reference sequence).

The V call is TRBV6-5, the J call TRBJ2-5; possible D gene TRBD1, 6 bases. Germline CDR1 reads MNHEY; CDR2 reads SVGAGI. This CDR3 region has 14 residues. V lost 6 bases and J lost 5, with 16 bases in between. As DNA, the CDR3 is TGTGCCAGCAGCCGGACAGTATCGGGGGAGACCCAGTACTTC. This sequence encodes CASSRTVSGETQYF.

This clonotype was observed a few times. The rearrangement uses TRBV5-1 and TRBJ2-7; D perhaps matches TRBD1 (6 bases). Germline V gene lookup returns CDR1 SGHRS and CDR2 YFSETQ. V lost 2 bases to trimming and J lost 5 bases, with 14 bases between them. The CDR3 runs 14 residues. The CDR3 reads CASSLPGRGDEQYF. DNA for the CDR3: TGCGCCAGCAGCTTACCCGGCAGGGGCGACGAGCAGTACTTC.

The rearrangement joins TRBV6-2 or TRBV6-3 to TRBJ2-7; TRBD1 or TRBD2 may be the D gene (5 bases each). Trimming pared 5 bases from V and 2 bases from J, leaving 10 bases between. This CDR3 has 13 residues. The germline CDR1 and CDR2 sequences are MNHEY and SVGEGT. The CDR3 sequence is CASSTGRPYEQYF. CDR3 DNA sequence: TGTGCCAGCAGTACGGGACGGCCCTACGAGCAGTACTTC.

This clonotype was detected only a few times. The chain couples TRBV20-1 to TRBJ2-5; TRBD1 might be the D (6 bases). V lost 4 bases to trimming and J lost 1 base, with 10 bases between them. CDR3 size: 13 residues. Germline V CDR1 and CDR2: DFQATT, SNEGSKA (reference sequence). The CDR3: CSANWGLQETQYF. CDR3 bases: TGCAGTGCTAATTGGGGGCTCCAAGAGACCCAGTACTTC.

A few counts support this clonotype. The J gene is TRBJ1-5, the V gene TRBV20-1; possibly TRBD1 for D (6 bases). This CDR3 is built from 20 residues. V was cut by 0 bases and J by 0 bases, with 24 bases left in between. Germline CDR1 is DFQATT and CDR2 is SNEGSKA (reference sequence). The CDR3 region has the DNA TGCAGTGCTAGAGACCCTACTAGATGGGGGGCTATGAGTAGCAATCAGCCCCAGCATTTT. Its protein product is CSARDPTRWGAMSSNQPQHF.

The J gene is TRBJ2-7, the V gene TRBV6-4; the match to TRBD1 covers 10 bases. This CDR3 has 16 residues. Germline V gene lookup returns CDR1 MRHNA and CDR2 SNTAGT. V gave up 7 bases and J gave up 6 bases; unmatched junction bases: 15. CDR3 sequence reads: CASTKRDRGSRCEQYF. The CDR3 bases are TGTGCCAGCACGAAGCGGGACAGGGGTTCCCGCTGCGAGCAGTACTTC.